The present entry profiles one TCR beta chain with its context. Repertoires were generated with immunoSEQ multiplex PCR, while TCRdb's copy carries only in-frame clones and drops some. The sample carries more than 80,000 clones, over 90% recorded once. This record belongs to a study of control samples from healthy donors and cancer patients. Source material: blood. The receptor was isolated from a man aged 18 to 30 in good health.

CDR3 sequence reads: CASSDSGLAGGNEQFF. The CDR3 DNA reads TGTGCCAGCAGTGACTCGGGACTAGCGGGAGGCAATGAGCAGTTCTTC. The chain recombines TRBV6-4 with TRBJ2-1, with 15 bases aligning to TRBD2. The CDR3 has 16 residues. Germline assignment: CDR1 MRHNA and CDR2 SNTAGT. V was pared by 0 bases and J by 6 bases, with 0 bases of the junction left unmatched.